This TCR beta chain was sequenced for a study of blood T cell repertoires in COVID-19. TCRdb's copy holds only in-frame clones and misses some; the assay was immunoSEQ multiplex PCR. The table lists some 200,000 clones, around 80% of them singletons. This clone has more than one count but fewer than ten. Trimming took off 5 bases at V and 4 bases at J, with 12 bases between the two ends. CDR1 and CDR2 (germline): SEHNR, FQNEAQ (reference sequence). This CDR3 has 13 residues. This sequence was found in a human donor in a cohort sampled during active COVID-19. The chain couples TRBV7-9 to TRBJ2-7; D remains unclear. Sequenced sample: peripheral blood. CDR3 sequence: CASSEQTNYEQYF. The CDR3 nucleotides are TGTGCCAGCAGCGAGCAGACAAATTACGAGCAGTACTTC.